These 9 T cell receptor beta chains share one sample of origin, sequenced in a study of OX40 agonist ivuxolimab in advanced cancers. Sequencing was performed with immunoSEQ multiplex PCR; in TCRdb, only in-frame clones are kept and a portion is missing. The data contain some 50,000 clones, 70% to 90% of them singletons. Specimen: CD4+ or CD8+ T cells sorted from blood, collected in a trial of the OX40 agonist ivuxolimab. These receptors originate from an adult with an advanced solid tumor such as melanoma, head and neck, liver or kidney cancer.

Here the CDR3 DNA reads TGTGCCAGCAGCGGCCGCAAGAACACCGGGGAGCTGTTTTTT. Encoded protein: CASSGRKNTGELFF. V usage is TRBV9 and J usage is TRBJ2-2; no firm D call. There are 14 residues in the CDR3. Germline V lookup: CDR1 SGDLS, CDR2 YYNGEE. Trimming took 3 bases from V and 1 from J, leaving 7 bases between them.

This clone has just one count. This chain uses TRBV6-5 with TRBJ1-2; TRBD1 might be the D (5 bases). CDR3 length equals 14 residues. V shed 5 bases and J shed 4 bases, with 14 bases lying between them. In germline, CDR1 is MNHEY, CDR2 SVGAGI. This chain's CDR3 is CASSLSGAGYGYTF. CDR3 nucleotide sequence: TGTGCCAGCAGTCTATCTGGGGCCGGCTATGGCTACACCTTC.

The chain is built from TRBV28 and TRBJ1-1; no firm D call. The CDR3 spans 12 residues. Trimming cost V 5 bases and J 5 bases, with 9 bases left between them. Looked up from germline, CDR1 is MDHEN and CDR2 is SYDVKM. DNA of the CDR3: TGTGCCAGCAGTCCGCTCCGAACTGAAGCTTTCTTT. Protein: CASSPLRTEAFF.

J is TRBJ2-7 and V is TRBV6-5; D call uncertain. The CDR3 length is 16 residues. Germline CDR1 is MNHEY and CDR2 is SVGAGI. Trimming removed 0 bases at V and 6 bases at J, with 18 bases between. The CDR3 DNA sequence: TGTGCCAGCAGTTACTCGGTTAGCCGTGCCTCTGCCGAGCAGTACTTC. Amino acids: CASSYSVSRASAEQYF.

V gene TRBV28 combines with J gene TRBJ1-5; perhaps TRBD1 as D (5 bases). The CDR3 sequence is 14 residues long. Germline V CDR1 and CDR2: MDHEN, SYDVKM. V gave up 6 bases and J gave up 6 bases, with 15 bases separating them. The CDR3 region is CASRYGTEAQPQHF. CDR3 DNA sequence: TGTGCCAGCAGATATGGGACCGAAGCTCAGCCCCAGCATTTT.

This clone was observed a few times. V usage is TRBV27 and J usage is TRBJ2-4; D not certain. This CDR3 is 16 amino acids long. The V end was cut by 4 bases, the J end by 0 bases, with 13 bases between. Germline V gene lookup returns CDR1 MNHEY and CDR2 SMNVEV (reference sequence). The CDR3 DNA follows: TGTGCCAGCAGTTCCAATTACGACTTAGCCAAAAACATTCAGTACTTC. The encoded protein is CASSSNYDLAKNIQYF.

The chain carries TRBV7-9 and TRBJ2-7; 7 bases map to TRBD1. The CDR3 runs 13 residues. CDR1 and CDR2 (germline): SEHNR, FQNEAQ (reference sequence). The V gene end was trimmed by 5 bases and the J gene end by 1 base; junction bases not matched to a gene: 2. CDR3 in amino acids: CASSGTVSYEQYF. CDR3 nucleotide sequence: TGTGCCAGCAGCGGGACAGTTTCCTACGAGCAGTACTTC.

This clone has more than one count but fewer than ten. The chain joins TRBV13 to TRBJ2-7; D is uncertain. There are 11 residues in the CDR3. The germline V gene has CDR1 PRHDT and CDR2 FYEKMQ (reference sequence). V lost 4 bases and J 4 bases, leaving 5 bases between the germline ends. The CDR3: CASSSGYEQYF. DNA of the CDR3: TGTGCCAGCAGCTCCGGTTACGAGCAGTACTTC.

This chain uses TRBV15 with TRBJ2-7; weak D call: TRBD1 (5 bases). This CDR3 contains 17 residues. The V gene lost 0 bases and the J gene lost 0 bases, with 15 bases spanning the gap. Germline CDR1 is LNHNV and CDR2 is YYDKDF (reference sequence). The CDR3 reads CATSRDQGYRPSYEQYF. CDR3 sequence (DNA): TGTGCCACCAGCAGAGATCAGGGCTATCGCCCCTCCTACGAGCAGTACTTC.